Listed here are 6 T cell receptor beta chains from one sample, sequenced in a study of T cell responses to AZD1222 COVID-19 vaccine. The method was immunoSEQ multiplex PCR; TCRdb's version includes in-frame clones alone and lacks a portion of them. The repertoire holds around 110,000 clones, with 70% to 90% as singletons. Specimen: peripheral blood, collected on day 0 of AZD1222 vaccination. These receptors all stem from an adult in good health.

The CDR3: CASSSRRNSGANVLTF. The DNA of the CDR3 is TGTGCCAGCAGTTCCCGGCGAAACTCTGGGGCCAACGTCCTGACTTTC. The chain links TRBV6-2 or TRBV6-3 to TRBJ2-6; D is uncertain. With 4 bases removed from V and 0 bases from J, the gap between germline ends came to 10 bases. In germline, CDR1 is MNHEY, CDR2 SVGEGT. The CDR3 covers 16 residues.

This chain links TRBV2 with TRBJ1-1, with 11 bases fitting TRBD1. This CDR3 has 16 amino acids. Germline CDR1 is SNHLY and CDR2 is FYNNEI. V shed 6 bases, J shed 4 bases, and the junction held 10 bases outside the gene matches. The CDR3 sequence: CASRRDRGADGTEAFF. The CDR3 DNA is TGTGCCAGCAGGCGGGACAGGGGGGCGGATGGCACTGAAGCTTTCTTT.

The J gene is TRBJ2-3, the V gene TRBV30; a weak D match, TRBD2 (5 bases). V lost 1 base to trimming and J lost 4 bases, with 9 bases between them. The CDR3 consists of 13 residues. Germline V lookup: CDR1 GTSNPN, CDR2 SVGIG (reference sequence). CDR3 DNA: TGTGCCTGGAGTGAGCTAGCAGCAGATACGCAGTATTTT. It yields the protein CAWSELAADTQYF.

The J gene is TRBJ2-2, the V gene TRBV5-1; unclear D gene. Trimming pared 2 bases from V and 0 bases from J, leaving 5 bases between. This CDR3 has 14 residues. CDR1 is SGHRS, CDR2 YFSETQ, per germline. CDR3 nucleotide sequence: TGCGCCAGCAGCTTTGTAGCGAACACCGGGGAGCTGTTTTTT. Amino acid sequence: CASSFVANTGELFF.

J is TRBJ2-2 and V is TRBV2; D is possibly TRBD2 (6 bases). The germline V and J ends were trimmed by 6 bases and 7 bases, with 6 bases remaining between them. The V gene's germline CDR1 is SNHLY and CDR2 FYNNEI. CDR3 length equals 11 residues. CDR3 region: CASRGGGELFF. As DNA, the CDR3 is TGTGCCAGCAGGGGGGGCGGGGAGCTGTTTTTT.

The chain links TRBV18 to TRBJ1-5, with D unclear. Trimming left V 1 base short and J 0 bases short, with 10 bases between. Germline V gene data show CDR1 as KGHSH and CDR2 as LQKENI. This CDR3 is built from 16 residues. This chain's CDR3 is CASSPRYSLSNQPQHF. CDR3 nucleotide sequence: TGTGCCAGCTCACCACGGTACAGCCTTAGCAATCAGCCCCAGCATTTT.